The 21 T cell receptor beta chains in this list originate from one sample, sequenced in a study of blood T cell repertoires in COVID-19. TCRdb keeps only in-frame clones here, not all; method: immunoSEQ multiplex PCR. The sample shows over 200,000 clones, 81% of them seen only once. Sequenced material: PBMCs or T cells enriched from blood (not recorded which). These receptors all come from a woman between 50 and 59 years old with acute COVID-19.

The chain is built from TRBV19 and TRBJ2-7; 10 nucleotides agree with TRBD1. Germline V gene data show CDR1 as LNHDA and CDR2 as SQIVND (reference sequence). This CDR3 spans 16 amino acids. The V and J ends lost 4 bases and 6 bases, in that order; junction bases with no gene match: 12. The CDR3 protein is CASSRISAGTGVEQYF. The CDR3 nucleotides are TGTGCCAGTAGTAGAATTTCTGCCGGGACAGGGGTCGAGCAGTACTTC.

The CDR3 loop reads CASSPPAGILYEQYF. The CDR3, as DNA: TGTGCCAGCAGTCCCCCGGCGGGGATTCTCTACGAGCAGTACTTC. The J gene is TRBJ2-7, the V gene TRBV28; possible D gene TRBD2, 6 bases. The length of the CDR3 is 15 residues. The germline V gene has CDR1 MDHEN and CDR2 SYDVKM. Trimming cost V 5 bases and J 3 bases, with 17 bases left between them. Variable domain in full (rest from reference TRBV28 and TRBJ2-7): DVKVTQSSRYLVKRTGEKVFLECVQDMDHENMFWYRQDPGLGLRLIYFSYDVKMKEKGDIPEGYSVSREKKERFSLILESASTNQTSMYLCASSPPAGILYEQYFGPGTRLTVT.

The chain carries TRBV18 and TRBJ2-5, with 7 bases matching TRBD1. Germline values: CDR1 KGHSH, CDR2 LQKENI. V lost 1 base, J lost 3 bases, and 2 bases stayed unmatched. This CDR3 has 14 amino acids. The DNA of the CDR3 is TGTGCCAGCTCACCACTCCAGGGGGAAGAGACCCAGTACTTC. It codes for CASSPLQGEETQYF.

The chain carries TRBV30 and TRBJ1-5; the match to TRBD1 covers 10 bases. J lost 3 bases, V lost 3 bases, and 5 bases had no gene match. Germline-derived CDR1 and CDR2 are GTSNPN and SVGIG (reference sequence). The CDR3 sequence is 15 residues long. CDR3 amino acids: CAWSPGQGFNQPQHF. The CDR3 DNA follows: TGTGCCTGGAGCCCGGGACAGGGGTTCAATCAGCCCCAGCATTTT.

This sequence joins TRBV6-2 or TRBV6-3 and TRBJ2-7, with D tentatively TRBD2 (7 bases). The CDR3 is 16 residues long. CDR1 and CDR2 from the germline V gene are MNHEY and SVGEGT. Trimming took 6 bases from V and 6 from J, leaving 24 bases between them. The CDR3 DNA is TGTGCCAGCAGCGGACAAATACTTGGGGGGGGCCGCGAGCAGTACTTC. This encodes CASSGQILGGGREQYF.

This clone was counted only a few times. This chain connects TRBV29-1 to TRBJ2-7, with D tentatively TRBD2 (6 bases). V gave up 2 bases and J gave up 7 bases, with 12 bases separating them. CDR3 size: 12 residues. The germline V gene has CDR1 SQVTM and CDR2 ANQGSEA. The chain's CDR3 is CSVELGGSEQYF. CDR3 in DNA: TGCAGCGTTGAATTGGGGGGATCTGAGCAGTACTTC.

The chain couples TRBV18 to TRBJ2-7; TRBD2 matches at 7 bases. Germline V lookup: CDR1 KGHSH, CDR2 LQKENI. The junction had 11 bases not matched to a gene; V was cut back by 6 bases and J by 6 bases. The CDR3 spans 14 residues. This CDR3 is CASSPTSILSEQYF. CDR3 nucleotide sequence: TGTGCCAGCTCCCCGACTAGCATACTTTCCGAGCAGTACTTC. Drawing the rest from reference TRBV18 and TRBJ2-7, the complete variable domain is NAGVMQNPRHLVRRRGQEARLRCSPMKGHSHVYWYRQLPEEGLKFMVYLQKENIIDESGMPKERFSAEFPKEGPSILRIQQVVRGDSAAYFCASSPTSILSEQYFGPGTRLTVT.

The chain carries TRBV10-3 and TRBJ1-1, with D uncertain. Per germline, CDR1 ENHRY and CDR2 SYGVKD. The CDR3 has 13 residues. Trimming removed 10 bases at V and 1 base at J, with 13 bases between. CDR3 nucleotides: TGTGCCAGCGAACCATCAAGGAACACTGAAGCTTTCTTT. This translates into CASEPSRNTEAFF.

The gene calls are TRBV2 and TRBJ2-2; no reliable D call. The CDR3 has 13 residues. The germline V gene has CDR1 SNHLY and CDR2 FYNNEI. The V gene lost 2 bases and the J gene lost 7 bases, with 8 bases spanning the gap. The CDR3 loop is CASSEQDGGELFF. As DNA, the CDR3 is TGTGCCAGCAGTGAACAGGATGGCGGGGAGCTGTTTTTT.

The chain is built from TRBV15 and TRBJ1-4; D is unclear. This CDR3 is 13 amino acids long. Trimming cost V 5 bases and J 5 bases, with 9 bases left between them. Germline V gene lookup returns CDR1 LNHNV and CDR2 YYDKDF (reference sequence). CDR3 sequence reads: CATSRDFNEKLFF. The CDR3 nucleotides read TGTGCCACCAGCCGCGACTTCAATGAAAAACTGTTTTTT.

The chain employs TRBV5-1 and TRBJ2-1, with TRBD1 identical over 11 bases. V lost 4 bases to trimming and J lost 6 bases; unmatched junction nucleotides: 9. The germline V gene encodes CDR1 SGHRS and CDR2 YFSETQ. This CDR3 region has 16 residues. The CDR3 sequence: CASSRTGTGGINEQFF. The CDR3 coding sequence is TGCGCCAGCAGCAGGACCGGGACAGGGGGTATCAATGAGCAGTTCTTC.

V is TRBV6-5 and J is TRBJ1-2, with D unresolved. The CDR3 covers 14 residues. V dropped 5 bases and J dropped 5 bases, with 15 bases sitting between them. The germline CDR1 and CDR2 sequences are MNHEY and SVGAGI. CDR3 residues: CASSRTASGYGYTF. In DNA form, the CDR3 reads TGTGCCAGCAGTCGGACTGCGTCGGGTTATGGCTACACCTTC.

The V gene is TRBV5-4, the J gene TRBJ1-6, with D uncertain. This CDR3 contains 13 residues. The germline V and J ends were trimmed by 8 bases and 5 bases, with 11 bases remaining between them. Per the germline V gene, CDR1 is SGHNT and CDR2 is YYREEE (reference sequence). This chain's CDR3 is CASRSRDNSPLHF. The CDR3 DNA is TGTGCCAGTAGGTCGAGGGATAATTCACCCCTCCACTTT.

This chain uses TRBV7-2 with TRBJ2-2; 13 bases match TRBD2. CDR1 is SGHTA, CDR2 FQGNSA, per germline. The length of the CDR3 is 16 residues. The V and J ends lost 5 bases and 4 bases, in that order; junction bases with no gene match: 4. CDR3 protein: CASSRLAGGITGELFF. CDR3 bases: TGTGCCAGCAGCAGACTAGCGGGGGGCATCACCGGGGAGCTGTTTTTT.

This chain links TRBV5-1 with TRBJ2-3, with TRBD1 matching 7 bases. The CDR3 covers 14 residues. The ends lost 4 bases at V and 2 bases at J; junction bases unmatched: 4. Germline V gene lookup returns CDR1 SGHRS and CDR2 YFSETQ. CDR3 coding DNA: TGCGCCAGCAGCCCAGGGACAGTCACAGATACGCAGTATTTT. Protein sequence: CASSPGTVTDTQYF. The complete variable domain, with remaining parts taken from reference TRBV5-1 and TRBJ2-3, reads KAGVTQTPRYLIKTRGQQVTLSCSPISGHRSVSWYQQTPGQGLQFLFEYFSETQRNKGNFPGRFSGRQFSNSRSEMNVSTLELGDSALYLCASSPGTVTDTQYFGPGTRLTVL.

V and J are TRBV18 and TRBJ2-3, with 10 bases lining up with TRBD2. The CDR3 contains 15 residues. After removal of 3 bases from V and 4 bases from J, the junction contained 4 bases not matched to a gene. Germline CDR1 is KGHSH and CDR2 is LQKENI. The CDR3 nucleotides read TGTGCCAGCTCACCGCAGCGGGGGGGCGCAGATACGCAGTATTTT. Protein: CASSPQRGGADTQYF. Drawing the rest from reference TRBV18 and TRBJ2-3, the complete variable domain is NAGVMQNPRHLVRRRGQEARLRCSPMKGHSHVYWYRQLPEEGLKFMVYLQKENIIDESGMPKERFSAEFPKEGPSILRIQQVVRGDSAAYFCASSPQRGGADTQYFGPGTRLTVL.

The CDR3 sequence: CASSDRPGGGETQYF. Here the CDR3 DNA reads TGTGCCAGCAGCGACCGCCCGGGGGGTGGGGAGACCCAGTACTTC. The chain couples TRBV7-2 to TRBJ2-5; 7 bases are shared with TRBD2. V shed 5 bases, J shed 5 bases, and the junction held 11 bases outside the gene matches. The CDR3 spans 15 residues. From germline, CDR1 is SGHTA and CDR2 FQGNSA.

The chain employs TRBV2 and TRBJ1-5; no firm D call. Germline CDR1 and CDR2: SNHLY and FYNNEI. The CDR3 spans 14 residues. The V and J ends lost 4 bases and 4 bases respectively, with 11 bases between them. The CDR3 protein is CASSALAANQPQHF. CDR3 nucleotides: TGTGCCAGCAGTGCCCTAGCAGCAAATCAGCCCCAGCATTTT.

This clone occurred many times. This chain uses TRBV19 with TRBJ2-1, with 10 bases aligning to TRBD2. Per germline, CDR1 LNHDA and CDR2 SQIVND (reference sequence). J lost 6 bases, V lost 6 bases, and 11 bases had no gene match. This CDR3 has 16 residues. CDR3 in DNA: TGTGCCAGTAGGGCCCAGGCTAGCGGGAGAGGCAATGAGCAGTTCTTC. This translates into CASRAQASGRGNEQFF. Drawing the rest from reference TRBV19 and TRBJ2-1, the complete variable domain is DGGITQSPKYLFRKEGQNVTLSCEQNLNHDAMYWYRQDPGQGLRLIYYSQIVNDFQKGDIAEGYSVSREKKESFPLTVTSAQKNPTAFYLCASRAQASGRGNEQFFGPGTRLTVL.

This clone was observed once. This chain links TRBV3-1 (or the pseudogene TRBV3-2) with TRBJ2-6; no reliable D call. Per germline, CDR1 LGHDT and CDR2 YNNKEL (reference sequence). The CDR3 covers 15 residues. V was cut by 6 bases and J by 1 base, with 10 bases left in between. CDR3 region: CASRFRNSGANVLTF. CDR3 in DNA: TGTGCCAGCAGATTCAGGAATTCTGGGGCCAACGTCCTGACTTTC.

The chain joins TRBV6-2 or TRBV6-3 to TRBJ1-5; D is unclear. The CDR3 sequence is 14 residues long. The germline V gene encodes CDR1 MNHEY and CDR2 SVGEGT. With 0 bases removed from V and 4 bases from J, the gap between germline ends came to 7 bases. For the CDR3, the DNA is TGTGCCAGCAGTTACTCGAGTACTAATCAGCCCCAGCATTTT. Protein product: CASSYSSTNQPQHF.